The entry below describes one TCR beta chain. No antigen is known for it. The data stem from a study of T cell responses to AZD1222 COVID-19 vaccine. Study-wide background: Second-dose intervals of approximately 4 or approximately 12 weeks were pooled. Findings and limits, study-wide: Clonal diversity was possibly underestimated; the donors were predominantly white British and more often female.

This table comes from immunoSEQ multiplex PCR, and its TCRdb copy is limited to in-frame clones, with some not included. The sample contains under 150,000 clones, 88% of which appear only once. V was cut by 3 bases and J by 10 bases, with 15 bases left in between. The CDR3 is 14 residues long. CDR1 is LNHNV and CDR2 is YYDKDF in the germline V gene (reference sequence). The source of this sequence is an adult in good health. The rearrangement uses TRBV15 and TRBJ1-4; D ambiguous. The source material was peripheral blood, sampled on day 0 of AZD1222 vaccination. The CDR3 DNA reads TGTGCCACCAGCAGGGGCGACGCGGAACGAAAACTGTTTTTT. Translating it yields CATSRGDAERKLFF. The complete variable domain, with remaining parts taken from reference TRBV15 and TRBJ1-4, reads DAMVIQNPRYQVTQFGKPVTLSCSQTLNHNVMYWYQQKSSQAPKLLFHYYDKDFNNEADTPDNFQSRRPNTSFCFLDIRSPGLGDTAMYLCATSRGDAERKLFFGSGTQLSVL.